A single sample gave rise to the 3 T cell receptor beta chains below, sequenced in a study of T cell changes during pregnancy in multiple sclerosis. The data were produced by immunoSEQ multiplex PCR, yet TCRdb's version contains in-frame clones alone and is incomplete. The data contain approximately 70,000 clones, about 89% of them singletons. The source material was peripheral blood, sampled in the first trimester of pregnancy. Every receptor here comes from a female donor in good health, enrolled as a control in a pregnancy study.

The chain is built from TRBV19 and TRBJ2-3; D ambiguous. Germline values: CDR1 LNHDA, CDR2 SQIVND (reference sequence). CDR3 length: 14 amino acids. Between the trimmed V and J ends, which lost 3 bases and 2 bases, there was a span of 9 bases. The CDR3 nucleotides read TGTGCCAGTAGTATTTCAGACACCACAGATACGCAGTATTTT. Translating it yields CASSISDTTDTQYF.

This chain joins TRBV7-9 and TRBJ2-6; perhaps TRBD2 as D (6 bases). Germline CDR1 reads SEHNR; CDR2 reads FQNEAQ (reference sequence). The V end lost 3 bases, the J end lost 1 base, and 16 bases lay between the germline ends. The CDR3 length is 18 residues. CDR3 in amino acids: CASSFGGPSLSGANVLTF. CDR3 DNA: TGTGCCAGCAGCTTCGGGGGACCTAGCCTATCTGGGGCCAACGTCCTGACTTTC.

The chain couples TRBV11-2 to TRBJ1-1, with 12 positions matching TRBD1. The junction had 13 bases not matched to a gene; V was cut back by 5 bases and J by 0 bases. The V gene's germline CDR1 is SGHAT and CDR2 FQNNGV. The CDR3 consists of 19 residues. In DNA form, the CDR3 reads TGTGCCAGCAGCCATGGGACAGGGGGCTCGTTAGCTTTGAACACTGAAGCTTTCTTT. It translates to CASSHGTGGSLALNTEAFF.